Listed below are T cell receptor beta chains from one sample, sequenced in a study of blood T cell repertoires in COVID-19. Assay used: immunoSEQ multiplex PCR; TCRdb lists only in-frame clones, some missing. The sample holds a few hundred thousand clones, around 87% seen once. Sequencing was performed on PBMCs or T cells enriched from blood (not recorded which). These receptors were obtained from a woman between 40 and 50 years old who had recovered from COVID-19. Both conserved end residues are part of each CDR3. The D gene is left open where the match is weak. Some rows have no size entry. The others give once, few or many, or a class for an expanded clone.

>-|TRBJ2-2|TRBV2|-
TGTGCCAGCAGTGAAGCACGGACAGTGAACACCGGGGAGCTGTTTTTT
CASSEARTVNTGELFF
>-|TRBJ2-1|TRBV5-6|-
TGTGCCAGCAGGGAGGGACTTAGCTCCTACAATGAGCAGTTCTTC
CASREGLSSYNEQFF
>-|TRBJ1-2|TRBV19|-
TGTGCCAGCCGAGGGAGTCTGACCTCCGGAGGCTACACCTTC
CASRGSLTSGGYTF
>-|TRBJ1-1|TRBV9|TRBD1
TGTGCCAGCAGCTTTACGGGACAGGGGGCGAACACTGAAGCTTTCTTT
CASSFTGQGANTEAFF
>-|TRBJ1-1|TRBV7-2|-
TGTGCCAGCAGCTTTGGCGGCACACCAGCTTTCTTT
CASSFGGTPAFF
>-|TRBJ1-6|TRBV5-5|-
TGTGCCACCCAGAACCTAGGCAGTGATTCACCCCTCCACTTT
CATQNLGSDSPLHF
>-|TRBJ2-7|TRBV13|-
TGTGCCAGCAGCTTAGGCCTTGTCAGTTCCTACGAGCAGTACTTC
CASSLGLVSSYEQYF
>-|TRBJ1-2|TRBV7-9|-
TGTGCCAGCAGCTTAGCGCGGGGGGTGCATGGCTACACCTTC
CASSLARGVHGYTF
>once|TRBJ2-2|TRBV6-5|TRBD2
TGTGCCAGCAGTATATGGGGGGGTAACACCGGGGAGCTGTTTTTT
CASSIWGGNTGELFF
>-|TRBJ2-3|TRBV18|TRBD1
TGTGCCAGCTCACGGGACAGTTCAACAGATACGCAGTATTTT
CASSRDSSTDTQYF
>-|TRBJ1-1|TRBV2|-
TGTGCCAGCAGGGTGGGACAGAACACTGAAGCTTTCTTT
CASRVGQNTEAFF
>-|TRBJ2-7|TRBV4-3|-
TGCGCCAGCAGCTTGCGGGACAGTAGCTCCTACGAGCAGTACTTC
CASSLRDSSSYEQYF
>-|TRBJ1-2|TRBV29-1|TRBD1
TGCAGCGCTGTCCACAGGGGGCAGGGCTATGGCTACACCTTC
CSAVHRGQGYGYTF
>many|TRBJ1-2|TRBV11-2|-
TGTGCCAGCAGCTTAGACAGGGATACTGGCTACACCTTC
CASSLDRDTGYTF
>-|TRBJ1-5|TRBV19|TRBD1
TGTGCCAGTAGTACGGTACCGAGGACAGGGGGGGATCAGCCCCAGCATTTT
CASSTVPRTGGDQPQHF
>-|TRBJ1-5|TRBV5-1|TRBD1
TGCGCCAGCAGCTTGGTACAGGGGCCGAATCAGCCCCAGCATTTT
CASSLVQGPNQPQHF
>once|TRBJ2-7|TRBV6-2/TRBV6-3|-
TGTGCCAGCAGCCTCGGAGGCGGCCAGTACTTC
CASSLGGGQYF
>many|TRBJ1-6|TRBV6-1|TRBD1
TGTGCCAGCAGTGAAGCTCCGGGACAGGGGGCACCCCTCCACTTT
CASSEAPGQGAPLHF
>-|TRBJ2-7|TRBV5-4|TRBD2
TGTGCCAGCAGCCCCGGGGGAGGACTAGCGGGAGGTAACGAGCAGTACTTC
CASSPGGGLAGGNEQYF
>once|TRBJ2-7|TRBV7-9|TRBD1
TGTGCCAGCAGCTCTCTCCCGGGACAGGGAACCTACGAGCAGTACTTC
CASSSLPGQGTYEQYF
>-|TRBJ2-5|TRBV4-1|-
TGCGCCAGCAGCCTAGGGGGGGTCCTTCACCAAGAGACCCAGTACTTC
CASSLGGVLHQETQYF
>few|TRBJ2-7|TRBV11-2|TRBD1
TGTGCCAGCAGCTCCGACAGGGCCTACGAGCAGTACTTC
CASSSDRAYEQYF
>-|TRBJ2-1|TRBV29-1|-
TGCAGCGTGGATTTCGACACATACAATGAGCAGTTCTTC
CSVDFDTYNEQFF
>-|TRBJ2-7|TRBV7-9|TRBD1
TGTGCCAGCAGCCCCGGGGACAGTAGAAACTTC
CASSPGDSRNF
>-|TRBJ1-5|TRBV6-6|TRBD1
TGTGCCAGCAGTTACCAGTTCTCAGGGGGGACTCAGCCCCAGCATTTT
CASSYQFSGGTQPQHF
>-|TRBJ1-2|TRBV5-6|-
TGTGCCAGCAGCTTGGGGGTCGGGGAGACCTATGGCTACACCTTC
CASSLGVGETYGYTF